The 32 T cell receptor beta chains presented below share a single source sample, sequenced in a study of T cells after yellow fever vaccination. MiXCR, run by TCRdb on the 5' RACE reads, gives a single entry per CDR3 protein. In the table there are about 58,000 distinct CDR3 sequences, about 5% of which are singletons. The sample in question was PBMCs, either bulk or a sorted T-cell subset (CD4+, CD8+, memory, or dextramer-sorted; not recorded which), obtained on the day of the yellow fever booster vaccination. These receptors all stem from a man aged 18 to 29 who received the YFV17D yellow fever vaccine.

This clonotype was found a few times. The CDR3 here is CASSGAGELFF. The CDR3 DNA reads TGTGCCAGCAGTGGCGCCGGGGAGCTGTTTTTT. The rearrangement links TRBV2 to TRBJ2-2; D is undetermined. Trimming left V 4 bases short and J 6 bases short, with 3 bases between. This CDR3 contains 11 residues. CDR1 is SNHLY and CDR2 is FYNNEI in the germline V gene. The full variable domain, in which reference TRBV2 and TRBJ2-2 provide the parts outside the CDR3, is EPEVTQTPSHQVTQMGQEVILRCVPISNHLYFYWYRQILGQKVEFLVSFYNNEISEKSEIFDDQFSVERPDGSNFTLKIRSTKLEDSAMYFCASSGAGELFFGEGSRLTVL.

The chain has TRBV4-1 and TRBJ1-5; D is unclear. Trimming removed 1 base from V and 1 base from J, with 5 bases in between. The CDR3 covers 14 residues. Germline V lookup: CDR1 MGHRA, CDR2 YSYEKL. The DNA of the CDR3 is TGCGCCAGCAGCCAAGGGCAGAGCAATCAGCCCCAGCATTTT. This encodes CASSQGQSNQPQHF.

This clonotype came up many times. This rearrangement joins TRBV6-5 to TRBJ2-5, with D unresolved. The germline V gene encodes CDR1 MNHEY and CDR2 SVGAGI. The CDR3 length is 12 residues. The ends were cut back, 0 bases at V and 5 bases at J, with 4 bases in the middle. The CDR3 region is CASSYSRETQYF. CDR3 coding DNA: TGTGCCAGCAGTTACTCGAGGGAGACCCAGTACTTC.

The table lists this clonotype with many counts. The CDR3: CASSATSGHEQYV. The CDR3 nucleotides are TGTGCCAGCAGTGCGACTAGCGGCCACGAGCAGTACGTC. The rearrangement joins TRBV7-6 to TRBJ2-7, with TRBD2 matching over 9 bases. Trimming at V came to 6 bases and at J to 5 bases, leaving 5 bases not matched to a gene. CDR1 is SGHVS and CDR2 is FNYEAQ in the germline V gene. CDR3 size: 13 residues.

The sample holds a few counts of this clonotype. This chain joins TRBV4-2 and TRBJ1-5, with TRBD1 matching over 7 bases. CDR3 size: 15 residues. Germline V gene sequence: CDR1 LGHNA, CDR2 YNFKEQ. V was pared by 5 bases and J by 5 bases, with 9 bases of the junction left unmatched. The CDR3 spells CASSSPGQPDQPQHF. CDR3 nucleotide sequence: TGTGCCAGCAGCTCGCCGGGACAGCCGGATCAGCCCCAGCATTTT.

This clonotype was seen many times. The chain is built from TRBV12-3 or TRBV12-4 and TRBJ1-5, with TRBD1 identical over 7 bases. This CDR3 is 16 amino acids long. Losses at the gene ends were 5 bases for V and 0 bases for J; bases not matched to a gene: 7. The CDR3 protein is CASSVTGVVSNQPQHF. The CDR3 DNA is TGTGCCAGCAGTGTTACAGGGGTGGTTAGCAATCAGCCCCAGCATTTT.

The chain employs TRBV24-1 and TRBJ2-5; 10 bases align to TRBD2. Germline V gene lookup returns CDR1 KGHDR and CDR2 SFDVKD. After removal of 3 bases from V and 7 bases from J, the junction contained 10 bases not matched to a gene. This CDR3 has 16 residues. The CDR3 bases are TGTGCCACCAGTGATGGAGCGGGGGGGCGGTTCGCGACCCAGTACTTC. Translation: CATSDGAGGRFATQYF.

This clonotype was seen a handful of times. CDR3 sequence reads: CASSFQSGNQPQHF. In nucleotides, the CDR3 is TGTGCCAGCAGCTTTCAATCAGGAAATCAGCCCCAGCATTTT. V and J are TRBV7-2 and TRBJ1-5; D remains unclear. Germline V CDR1 and CDR2: SGHTA, FQGNSA. Trimming took 3 bases from V and 4 from J, leaving 10 bases between them. CDR3 length equals 14 residues.

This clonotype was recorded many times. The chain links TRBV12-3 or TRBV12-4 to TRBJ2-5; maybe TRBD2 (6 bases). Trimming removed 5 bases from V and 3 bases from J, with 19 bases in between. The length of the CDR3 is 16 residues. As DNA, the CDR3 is TGTGCCAGCAGTCAACTGCGGGACGACACCGAAGAGACCCAGTACTTC. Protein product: CASSQLRDDTEETQYF.

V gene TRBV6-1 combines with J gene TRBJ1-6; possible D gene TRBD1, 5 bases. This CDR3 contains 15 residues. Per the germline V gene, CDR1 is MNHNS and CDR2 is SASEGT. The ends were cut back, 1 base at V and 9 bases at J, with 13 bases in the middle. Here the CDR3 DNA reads TGTGCCAGCAGTGAAGGGGACCCGGATAGTTCACCCCTCCACTTT. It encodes CASSEGDPDSSPLHF.

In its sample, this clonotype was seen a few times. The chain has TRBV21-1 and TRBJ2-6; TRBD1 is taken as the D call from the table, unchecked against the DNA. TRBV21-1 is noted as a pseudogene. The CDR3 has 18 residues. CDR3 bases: TGTGCCAGCAGCATCCCAGGGGGGGTTTCCTCTGGGGCCAACGTCCTGACTTTC. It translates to CASSIPGGVSSGANVLTF.

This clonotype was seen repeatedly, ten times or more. CDR3 loop: CASSPRVDLGEQYF. CDR3 in DNA: TGTGCCAGCAGTCCTCGGGTTGACTTGGGCGAGCAGTACTTC. V gene TRBV6-5 combines with J gene TRBJ2-7; no definite D call. The CDR3 runs 14 residues. The V gene lost 5 bases and the J gene lost 6 bases, with 17 bases spanning the gap. Germline V lookup: CDR1 MNHEY, CDR2 SVGAGI.

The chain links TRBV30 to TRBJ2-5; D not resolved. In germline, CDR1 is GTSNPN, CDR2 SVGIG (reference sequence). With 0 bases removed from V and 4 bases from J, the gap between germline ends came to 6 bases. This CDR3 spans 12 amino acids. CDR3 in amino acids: CAWSVLGETQYF. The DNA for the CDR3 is TGTGCCTGGAGTGTACTCGGAGAGACCCAGTACTTC.

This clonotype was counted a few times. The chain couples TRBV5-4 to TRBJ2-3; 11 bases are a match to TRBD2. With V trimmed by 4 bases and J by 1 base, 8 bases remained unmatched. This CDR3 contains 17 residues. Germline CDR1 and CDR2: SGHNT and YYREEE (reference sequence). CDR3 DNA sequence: TGTGCCAGCAGCCCGACGAAACTAGCGGGGGGCACAGATACGCAGTATTTT. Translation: CASSPTKLAGGTDTQYF. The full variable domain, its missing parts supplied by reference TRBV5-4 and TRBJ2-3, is ETGVTQSPTHLIKTRGQQVTLRCSSQSGHNTVSWYQQALGQGPQFIFQYYREEENGRGNFPPRFSGLQFPNYSSELNVNALELDDSALYLCASSPTKLAGGTDTQYFGPGTRLTVL.

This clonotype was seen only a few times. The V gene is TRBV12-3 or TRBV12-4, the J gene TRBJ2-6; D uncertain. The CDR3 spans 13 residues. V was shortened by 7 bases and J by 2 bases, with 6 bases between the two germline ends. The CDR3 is CASTFAGANVLTF. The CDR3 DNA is TGTGCCAGCACCTTTGCTGGGGCCAACGTCCTGACTTTC.

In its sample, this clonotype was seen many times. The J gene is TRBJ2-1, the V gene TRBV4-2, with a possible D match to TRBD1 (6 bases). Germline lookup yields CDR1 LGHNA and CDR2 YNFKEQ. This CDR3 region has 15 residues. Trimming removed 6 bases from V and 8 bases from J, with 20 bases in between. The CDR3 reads CASRKPGHPRDEQFF. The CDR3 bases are TGTGCCAGCAGAAAACCGGGACACCCAAGGGATGAGCAGTTCTTC.

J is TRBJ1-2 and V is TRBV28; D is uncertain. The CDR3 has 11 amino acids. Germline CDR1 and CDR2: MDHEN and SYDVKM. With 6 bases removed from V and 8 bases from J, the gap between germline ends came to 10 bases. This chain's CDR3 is CASSSGGGYTF. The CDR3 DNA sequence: TGTGCCAGCAGCTCGGGTGGGGGCTACACCTTC.

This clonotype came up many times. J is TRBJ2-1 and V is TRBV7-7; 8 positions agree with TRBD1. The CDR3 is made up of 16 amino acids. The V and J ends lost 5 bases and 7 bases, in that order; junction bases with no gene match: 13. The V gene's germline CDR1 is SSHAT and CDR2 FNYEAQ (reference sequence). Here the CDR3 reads CASSQTETGEINEQFF. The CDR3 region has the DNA TGTGCCAGCAGCCAAACGGAGACAGGGGAGATAAATGAGCAGTTCTTC.

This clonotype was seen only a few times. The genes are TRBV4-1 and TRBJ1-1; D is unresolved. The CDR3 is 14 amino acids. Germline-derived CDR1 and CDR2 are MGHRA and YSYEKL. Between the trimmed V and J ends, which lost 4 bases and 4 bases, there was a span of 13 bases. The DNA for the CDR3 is TGCGCCAGCAGCCTTAGTTGGGTCCCCACTGAAGCTTTCTTT. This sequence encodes CASSLSWVPTEAFF.

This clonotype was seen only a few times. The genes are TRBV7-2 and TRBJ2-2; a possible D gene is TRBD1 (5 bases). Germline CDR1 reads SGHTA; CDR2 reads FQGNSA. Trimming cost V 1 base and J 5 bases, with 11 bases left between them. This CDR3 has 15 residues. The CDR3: CASSLVGHRTGELFF. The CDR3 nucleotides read TGTGCCAGCAGCTTAGTAGGACATCGGACCGGGGAGCTGTTTTTT. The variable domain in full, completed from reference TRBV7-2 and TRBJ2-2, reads GAGVSQSPSNKVTEKGKDVELRCDPISGHTALYWYRQSLGQGLEFLIYFQGNSAPDKSGLPSDRFSAERTGGSVSTLTIQRTQQEDSAVYLCASSLVGHRTGELFFGEGSRLTVL.

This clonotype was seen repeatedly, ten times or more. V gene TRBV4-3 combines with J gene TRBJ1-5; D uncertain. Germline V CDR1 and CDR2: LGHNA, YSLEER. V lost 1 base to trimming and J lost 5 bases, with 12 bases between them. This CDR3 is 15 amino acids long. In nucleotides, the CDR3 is TGCGCCAGCAGCCAAGGGGTTCAAGGTTATCAGCCCCAGCATTTT. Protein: CASSQGVQGYQPQHF.

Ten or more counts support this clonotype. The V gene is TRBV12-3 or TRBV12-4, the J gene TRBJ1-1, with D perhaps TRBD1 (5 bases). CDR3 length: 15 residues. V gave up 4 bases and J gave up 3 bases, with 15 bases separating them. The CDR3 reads CASSWGLPQDTEAFF. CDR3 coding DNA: TGTGCCAGCAGTTGGGGACTCCCGCAGGACACTGAAGCTTTCTTT.

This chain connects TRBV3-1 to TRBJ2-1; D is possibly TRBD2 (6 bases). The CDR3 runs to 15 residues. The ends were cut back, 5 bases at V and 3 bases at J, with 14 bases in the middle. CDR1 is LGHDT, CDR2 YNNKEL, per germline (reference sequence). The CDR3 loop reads CASSNGPDYYNEQFF. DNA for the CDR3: TGTGCCAGCAGCAACGGCCCGGACTACTACAATGAGCAGTTCTTC.

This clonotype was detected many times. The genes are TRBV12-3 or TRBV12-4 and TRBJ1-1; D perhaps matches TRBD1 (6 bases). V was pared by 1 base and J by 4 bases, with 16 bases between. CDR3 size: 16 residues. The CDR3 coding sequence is TGTGCCAGCAGTTTAGAGGGGATGGGGGGCTTCACTGAAGCTTTCTTT. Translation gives CASSLEGMGGFTEAFF.

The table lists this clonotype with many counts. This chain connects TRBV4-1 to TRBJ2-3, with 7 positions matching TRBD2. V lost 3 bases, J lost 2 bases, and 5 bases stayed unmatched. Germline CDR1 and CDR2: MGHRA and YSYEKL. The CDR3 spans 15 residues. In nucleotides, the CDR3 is TGCGCCAGCAGCCAGACCGGGGGGACCACAGATACGCAGTATTTT. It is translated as CASSQTGGTTDTQYF.

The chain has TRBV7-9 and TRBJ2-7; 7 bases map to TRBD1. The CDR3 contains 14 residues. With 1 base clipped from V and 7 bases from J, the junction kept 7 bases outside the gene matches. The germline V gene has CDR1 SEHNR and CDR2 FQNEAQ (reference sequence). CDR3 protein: CASSLGETGLEQYV. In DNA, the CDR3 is TGTGCCAGCAGCTTAGGGGAGACAGGGCTTGAGCAGTACGTC.

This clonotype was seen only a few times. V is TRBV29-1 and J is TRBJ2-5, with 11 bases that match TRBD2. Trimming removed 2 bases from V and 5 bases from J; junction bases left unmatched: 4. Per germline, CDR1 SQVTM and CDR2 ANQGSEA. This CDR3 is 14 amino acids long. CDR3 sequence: CSVELAGGGETQYF. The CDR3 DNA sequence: TGCAGCGTTGAACTAGCGGGGGGAGGTGAGACCCAGTACTTC.

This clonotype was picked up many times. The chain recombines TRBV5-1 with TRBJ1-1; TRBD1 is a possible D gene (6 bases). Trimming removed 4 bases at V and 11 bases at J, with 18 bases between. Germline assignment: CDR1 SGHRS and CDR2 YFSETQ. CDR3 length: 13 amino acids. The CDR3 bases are TGCGCCAGCAGCATGGATTGGGGGCAGGCGGCTTTCTTT. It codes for CASSMDWGQAAFF. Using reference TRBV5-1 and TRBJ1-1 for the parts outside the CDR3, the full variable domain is KAGVTQTPRYLIKTRGQQVTLSCSPISGHRSVSWYQQTPGQGLQFLFEYFSETQRNKGNFPGRFSGRQFSNSRSEMNVSTLELGDSALYLCASSMDWGQAAFFGQGTRLTVV.

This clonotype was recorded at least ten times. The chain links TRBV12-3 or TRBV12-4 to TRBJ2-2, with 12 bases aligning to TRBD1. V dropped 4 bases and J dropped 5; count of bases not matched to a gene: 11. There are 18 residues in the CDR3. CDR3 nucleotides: TGTGCCAGCAGTTCTTCCGGGACAGGGGGCAGAGGGACCGGGGAGCTGTTTTTT. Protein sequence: CASSSSGTGGRGTGELFF.

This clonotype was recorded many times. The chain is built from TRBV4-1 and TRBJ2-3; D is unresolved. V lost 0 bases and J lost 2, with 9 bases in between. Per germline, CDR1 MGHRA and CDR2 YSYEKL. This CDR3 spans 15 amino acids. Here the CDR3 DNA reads TGCGCCAGCAGCCAAGAAGTTCCGTTCACAGATACGCAGTATTTT. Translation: CASSQEVPFTDTQYF.

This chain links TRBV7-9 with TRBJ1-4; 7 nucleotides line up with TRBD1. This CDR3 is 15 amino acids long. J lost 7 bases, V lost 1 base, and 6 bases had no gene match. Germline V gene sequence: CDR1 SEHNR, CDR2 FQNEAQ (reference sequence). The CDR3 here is CASSLGGGDGEKLFF. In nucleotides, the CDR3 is TGTGCCAGCAGCTTAGGAGGGGGCGATGGTGAAAAACTGTTTTTT.

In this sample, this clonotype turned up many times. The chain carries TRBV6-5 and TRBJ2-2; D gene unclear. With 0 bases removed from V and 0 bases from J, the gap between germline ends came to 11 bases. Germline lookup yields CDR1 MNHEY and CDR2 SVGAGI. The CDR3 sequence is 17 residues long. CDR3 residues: CASSYSAAYPNTGELFF. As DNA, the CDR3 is TGTGCCAGCAGTTACTCTGCGGCTTACCCGAACACCGGGGAGCTGTTTTTT.